This entry lists 5 T cell receptor beta chains sequenced from one sample in a study of T cell clonality in common variable immunodeficiency. Libraries were prepared by immunoSEQ multiplex PCR; TCRdb keeps only in-frame clonotypes and omits some of them. This sample carries approximately 81,000 clones, none of them present only once. What was sequenced was peripheral blood mononuclear cells. Source of these receptors: a person between 18 and 75 years old in good health.

This clone showed up many times. The read terminates 3 residues ahead of where the CDR3 ends, so the germline J gene completes it. This sequence joins TRBV28 and TRBJ2-3; 9 bases fit TRBD1. The CDR3 extends over 15 amino acids. Germline CDR1 reads MDHEN; CDR2 reads SYDVKM. With V trimmed by 5 bases and J by 1 base, 4 bases remained unmatched. The CDR3 bases that were read are TGTGCCAGCAGTACCCGGACAGGGGGCACAGATACG. It specifies CASSTRTGGTDT. The complete CDR3 reads CASSTRTGGTDTQYF.

This clone was seen at least ten times. The read ends 3 residues shy of where the CDR3 ends; the end is completed using the germline J gene. The chain uses TRBV11-3 and TRBJ1-6; no reliable D call. Trimming removed 4 bases at V and 6 bases at J, with 10 bases between. Per germline, CDR1 SGHNT and CDR2 YENEEA. CDR3 size: 14 residues. The CDR3 sequence is CASSSSGLNSPLHF. The covered CDR3 bases are TGTGCCAGCAGCTCTTCGGGTCTTAATTCACCC.

This clone is medium-sized in the sample. At one of its ends the junction is not consistent with the germline gene, which may arise from a read error. The CDR3 extends 3 residues past the end of the read, so its final part is completed from the germline J gene. The chain couples TRBV4-2 to TRBJ2-6; the D gene is possibly TRBD2 (5 bases). CDR1 is LGHNA and CDR2 is YNFKEQ in the germline V gene. The CDR3 sequence is 15 residues long. The covered CDR3 bases are TGCGCCAGCAGCGCAGGAGGTCGTGGGGCCAACGTC. Amino acids: CASSAGGRGANV. The whole CDR3 protein is CASSAGGRGANVLTF.

This clone came up many times. Sequencing ends 3 residues short of the CDR3 end; the germline J gene provides the rest. The chain uses TRBV27 and TRBJ2-6; D is unclear. There are 15 residues in the CDR3. Germline CDR1 reads MNHEY; CDR2 reads SMNVEV (reference sequence). V was shortened by 5 bases and J by 0 bases, with 8 bases between the two germline ends. This CDR3 reads CASSPTSSGANVLTF. The CDR3 DNA, read in part, is TGTGCCAGCAGTCCGACAAGCTCTGGGGCCAACGTC. Together with reference TRBV27 and TRBJ2-6, the CDR3 gives the full variable domain: EAQVTQNPRYLITVTGKKLTVTCSQNMNHEYMSWYRQDPGLGLRQIYYSMNVEVTDKGDVPEGYKVSRKEKRNFPLILESPSPNQTSLYFCASSPTSSGANVLTFGAGSRLTVL.

At least ten counts were recorded for this clone. The CDR3 is cut off 3 residues early in the read; its end comes from the germline J gene. The J gene is TRBJ2-1, the V gene TRBV5-3; 14 bases are shared with TRBD2. TRBV5-3 is identified as an open reading frame with a role that is uncertain. The CDR3 length is 18 residues. Unmatched junction bases numbered 9, after V lost 1 base and J lost 6 bases. CDR3 sequence: CARSLSVRGTSGSNEQFF. The sequenced part of the CDR3 DNA is TGTGCCAGAAGCTTGTCCGTTAGAGGGACTAGCGGGAGCAATGAG.